This T cell receptor (beta chain) emerged from a study of breast tumors, draining lymph nodes, adjacent tissues (TCRdb year 2016). A note on the overall study: In breast cancer patients, the study compared the TCR beta repertoires of tumor, adjacent nontumor tissue and axillary lymph nodes. The study was designed to assess the relationships and possible T-cell exchange between tumor, surrounding tissue and draining lymph node repertoires in human breast cancer. The research as a whole found: In luminal-like breast cancer, tumor and nontumor tissue repertoires resembled each other significantly more than in basal-like breast cancer. Rather than being directly demonstrated, the conclusion that tumor T cells originate in lymph nodes was presented as consistent with a hypothesis. Tumor T-cell repertoires showed less diversity than lymph node repertoires and more diversity than nontumor tissue repertoires, and tumor T-cell repertoires showed preferential V and J gene usage. A scenario in which most tumor T cells derive from the lymph node and then expand within tumor tissue was judged to be consistent with the data.

Spanning cysteine to phenylalanine, the CDR3 consists of 14 amino acids. Only the CDR3 DNA is retained, 42 bases long and in frame from the first base. CDR1 is given as SGHKS and CDR2 as YYEKEE, both from the germline V gene (reference sequence). Sequenced on an Illumina HiSeq 2000. Multiplex PCR amplification was used to generate the TCR beta chain libraries. The amplified TCR beta chain products were analyzed by high-throughput sequencing. The public reads were quality trimmed at Q25 with fastp and then assembled into clones with MiXCR by TCRdb, keeping productive beta chains. Merged by CDR3 protein, the rows form single entries marked with the most common genes and DNA. Across this sample there are 150,000 to 250,000 distinct CDR3 sequences, with 25% to 40% seen only once. 4% to 5.5% of the sample lies in the top ten. The axillary draining lymph nodes of breast cancer patients were the source of the lymph node samples.

This clonotype was seen only once. Its antigen remains unidentified. This may be a read error: a much more frequent sequence differs by one nucleotide. The chain is encoded by TRBV5-5 joined to TRBJ2-7; the D call is tentative, TRBD1 or TRBD2, as each matches 5 bases. The receptor was isolated from a female donor with breast cancer. Some clones in this sample may be carry-over from other donors' samples. Sequencing input: axillary lymph node tissue. The CDR3 protein sequence reads: CASSPGPYTYEQDF. At the DNA level, the sequence is TGTGCCAGCAGCCCGGGACCCTACACCTACGAGCAGGACTTC. Beyond the CDR3, the reference TRBV5-5 and TRBJ2-7 genes provide the residues; the full variable domain reads: DAGVTQSPTHLIKTRGQQVTLRCSPISGHKSVSWYQQVLGQGPQFIFQYYEKEERGRGNFPDRFSARQFPNYSSELNVNALLLGDSALYLCASSPGPYTYEQDFGPGTRLTVT.